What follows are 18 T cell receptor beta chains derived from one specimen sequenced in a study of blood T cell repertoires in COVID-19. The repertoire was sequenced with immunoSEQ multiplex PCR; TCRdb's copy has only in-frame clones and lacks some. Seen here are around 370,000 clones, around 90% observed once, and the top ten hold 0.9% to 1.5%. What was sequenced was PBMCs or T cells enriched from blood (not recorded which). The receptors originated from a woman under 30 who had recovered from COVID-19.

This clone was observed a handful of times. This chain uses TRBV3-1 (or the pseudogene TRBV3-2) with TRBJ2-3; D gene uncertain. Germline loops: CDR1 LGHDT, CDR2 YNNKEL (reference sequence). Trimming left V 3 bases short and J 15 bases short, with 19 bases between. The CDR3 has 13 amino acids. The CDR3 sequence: CASSHSPQVLPYF. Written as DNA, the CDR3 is TGTGCCAGCAGCCATAGTCCCCAGGTTCTCCCATATTTT.

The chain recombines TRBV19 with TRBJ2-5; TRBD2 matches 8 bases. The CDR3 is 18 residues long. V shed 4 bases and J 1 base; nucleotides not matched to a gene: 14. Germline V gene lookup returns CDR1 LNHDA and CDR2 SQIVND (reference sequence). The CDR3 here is CASSTAGSGGELQETQYF. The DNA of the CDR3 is TGTGCCAGTAGTACGGCCGGAAGCGGGGGCGAACTCCAAGAGACCCAGTACTTC.

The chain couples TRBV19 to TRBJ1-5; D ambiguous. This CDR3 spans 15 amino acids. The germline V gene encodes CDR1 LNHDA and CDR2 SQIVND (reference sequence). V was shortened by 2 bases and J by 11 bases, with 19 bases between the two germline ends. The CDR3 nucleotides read TGTGCCAGTAGTATAACCCCGTCGGCGTCCGGGACCCAGCATTTT. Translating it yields CASSITPSASGTQHF.

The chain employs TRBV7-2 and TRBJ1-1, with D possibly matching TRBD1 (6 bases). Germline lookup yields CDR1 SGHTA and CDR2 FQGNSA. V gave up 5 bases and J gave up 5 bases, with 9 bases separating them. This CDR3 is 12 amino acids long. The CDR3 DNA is TGTGCCAGCAGCCCTAGGGGGACTGAAGCTTTCTTT. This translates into CASSPRGTEAFF. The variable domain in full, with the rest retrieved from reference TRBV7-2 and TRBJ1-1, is GAGVSQSPSNKVTEKGKDVELRCDPISGHTALYWYRQSLGQGLEFLIYFQGNSAPDKSGLPSDRFSAERTGGSVSTLTIQRTQQEDSAVYLCASSPRGTEAFFGQGTRLTVV.

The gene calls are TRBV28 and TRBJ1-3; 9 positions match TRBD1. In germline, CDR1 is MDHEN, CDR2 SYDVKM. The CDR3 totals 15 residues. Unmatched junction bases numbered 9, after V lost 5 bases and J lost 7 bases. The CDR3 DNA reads TGTGCCAGCAGTCGTCTCCGGGACAGGGTGAACACCATATATTTT. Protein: CASSRLRDRVNTIYF.

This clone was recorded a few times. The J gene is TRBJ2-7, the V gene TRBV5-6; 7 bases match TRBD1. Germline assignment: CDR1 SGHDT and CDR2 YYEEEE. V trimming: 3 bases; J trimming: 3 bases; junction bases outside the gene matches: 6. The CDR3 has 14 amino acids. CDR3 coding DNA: TGTGCCAGCAGCTCCCGGGACAGCAACTACGAGCAGTACTTC. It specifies CASSSRDSNYEQYF.

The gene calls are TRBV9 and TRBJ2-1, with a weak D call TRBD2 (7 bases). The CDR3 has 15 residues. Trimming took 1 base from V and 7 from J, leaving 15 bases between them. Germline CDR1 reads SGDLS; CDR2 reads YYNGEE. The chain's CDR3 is CASSVWDGGPNEQFF. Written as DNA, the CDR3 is TGTGCCAGCAGCGTATGGGACGGGGGGCCGAATGAGCAGTTCTTC.

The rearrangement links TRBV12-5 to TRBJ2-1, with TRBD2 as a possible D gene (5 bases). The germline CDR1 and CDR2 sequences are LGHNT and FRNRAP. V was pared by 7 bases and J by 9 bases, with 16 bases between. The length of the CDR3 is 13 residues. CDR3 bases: TGTGCTAGTGCCCCTGATTCGGGGATTGAGCAGTTCTTC. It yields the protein CASAPDSGIEQFF.

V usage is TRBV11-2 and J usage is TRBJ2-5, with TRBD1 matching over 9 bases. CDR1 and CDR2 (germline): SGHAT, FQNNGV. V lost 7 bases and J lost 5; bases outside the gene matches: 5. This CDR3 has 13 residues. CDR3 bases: TGTGCCAGCACACGGGACAGGGCGGAGACCCAGTACTTC. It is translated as CASTRDRAETQYF.

The CDR3, as DNA: TGTGCCAGTAGTATAAAAAGGAGGATGGCAAACACTGAAGCTTTCTTT. This codes for CASSIKRRMANTEAFF. This chain uses TRBV19 with TRBJ1-1, with D hard to call. Trimming removed 2 bases at V and 2 bases at J, with 15 bases between. The CDR3 is made up of 16 amino acids. Germline lookup yields CDR1 LNHDA and CDR2 SQIVND (reference sequence).

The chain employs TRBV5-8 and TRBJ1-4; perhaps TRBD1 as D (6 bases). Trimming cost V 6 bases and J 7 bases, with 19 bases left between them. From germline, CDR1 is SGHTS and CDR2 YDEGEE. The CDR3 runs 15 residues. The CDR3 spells CASNLGGGIGEKLFF. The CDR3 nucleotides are TGTGCCAGCAACCTTGGGGGGGGCATAGGTGAAAAACTGTTTTTT. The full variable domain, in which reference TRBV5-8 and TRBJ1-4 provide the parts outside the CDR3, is EAGVTQSPTHLIKTRGQQATLRCSPISGHTSVYWYQQALGLGLQFLLWYDEGEERNRGNFPPRFSGRQFPNYSSELNVNALELEDSALYLCASNLGGGIGEKLFFGSGTQLSVL.

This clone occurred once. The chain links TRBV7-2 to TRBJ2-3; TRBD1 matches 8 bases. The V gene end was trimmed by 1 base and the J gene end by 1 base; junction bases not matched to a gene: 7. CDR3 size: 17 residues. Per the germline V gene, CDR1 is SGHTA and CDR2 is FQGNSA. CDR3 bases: TGTGCCAGCAGCTTAGTACCAGGGGGCGCGGGCACAGATACGCAGTATTTT. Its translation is CASSLVPGGAGTDTQYF.

CDR3 DNA sequence: TGTGCCATCAGTCCCGACAGGGGAGGTGGCTACACCTTC. This encodes CAISPDRGGGYTF. The V call is TRBV10-3, the J call TRBJ1-2; 8 nucleotides align to TRBD1. Germline V CDR1 and CDR2: ENHRY, SYGVKD. V was pared by 5 bases and J by 7 bases, with 6 bases of the junction left unmatched. The CDR3 totals 13 residues.

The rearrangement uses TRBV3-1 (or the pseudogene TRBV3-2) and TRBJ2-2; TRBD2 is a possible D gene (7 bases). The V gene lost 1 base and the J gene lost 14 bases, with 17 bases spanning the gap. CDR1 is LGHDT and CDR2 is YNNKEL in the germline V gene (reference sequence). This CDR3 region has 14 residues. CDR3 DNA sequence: TGTGCCAGCAGCCAAGCTTGGCGGGGGCCCGCCCTGTTTTTT. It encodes CASSQAWRGPALFF.

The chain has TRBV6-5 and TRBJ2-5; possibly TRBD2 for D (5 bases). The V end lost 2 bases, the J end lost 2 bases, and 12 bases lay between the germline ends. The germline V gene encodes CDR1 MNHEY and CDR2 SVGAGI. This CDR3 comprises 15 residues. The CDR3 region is CASSYHLDLQETQYF. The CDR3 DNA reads TGTGCCAGCAGTTACCACCTGGACTTACAAGAGACCCAGTACTTC.

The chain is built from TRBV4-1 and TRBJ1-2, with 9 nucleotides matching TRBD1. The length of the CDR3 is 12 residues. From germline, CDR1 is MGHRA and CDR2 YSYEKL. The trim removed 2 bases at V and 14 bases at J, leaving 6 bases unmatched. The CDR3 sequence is CASSQPGTGTTF. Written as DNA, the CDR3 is TGCGCCAGCAGCCAACCCGGGACAGGGACGACCTTC.

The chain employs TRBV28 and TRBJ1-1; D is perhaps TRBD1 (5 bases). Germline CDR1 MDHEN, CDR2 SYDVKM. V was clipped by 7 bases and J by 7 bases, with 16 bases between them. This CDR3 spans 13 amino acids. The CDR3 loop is CASTEKQDDEAFF. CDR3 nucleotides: TGTGCCAGCACAGAGAAACAGGACGATGAAGCTTTCTTT.

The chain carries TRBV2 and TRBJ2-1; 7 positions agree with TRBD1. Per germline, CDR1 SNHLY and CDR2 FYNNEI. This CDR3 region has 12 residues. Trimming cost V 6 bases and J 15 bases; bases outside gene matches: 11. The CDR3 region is CASSRGTATPFF. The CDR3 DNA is TGTGCCAGCAGCCGAGGGACAGCTACACCGTTCTTC.